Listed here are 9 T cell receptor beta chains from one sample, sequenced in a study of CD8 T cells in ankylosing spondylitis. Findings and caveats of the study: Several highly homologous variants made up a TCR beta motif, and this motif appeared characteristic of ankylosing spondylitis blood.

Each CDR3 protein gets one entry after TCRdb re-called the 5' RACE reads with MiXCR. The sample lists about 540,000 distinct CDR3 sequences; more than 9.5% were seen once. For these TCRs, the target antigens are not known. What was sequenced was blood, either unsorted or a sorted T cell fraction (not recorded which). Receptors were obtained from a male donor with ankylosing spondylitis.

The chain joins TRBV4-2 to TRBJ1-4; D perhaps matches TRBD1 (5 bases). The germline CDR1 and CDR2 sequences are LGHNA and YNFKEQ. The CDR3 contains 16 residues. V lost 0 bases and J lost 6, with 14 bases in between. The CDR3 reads CASSQDLRRVHEKLFF. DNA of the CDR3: TGTGCCAGCAGCCAAGATCTCCGCAGGGTCCATGAAAAACTGTTTTTT.

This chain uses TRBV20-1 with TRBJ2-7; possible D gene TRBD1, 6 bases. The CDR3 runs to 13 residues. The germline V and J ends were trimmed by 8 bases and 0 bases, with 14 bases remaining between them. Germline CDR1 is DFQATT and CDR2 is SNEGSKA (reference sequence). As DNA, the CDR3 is TGCAGTCCGAAGGGGGTCACCTCCTACGAGCAGTACTTC. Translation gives CSPKGVTSYEQYF.

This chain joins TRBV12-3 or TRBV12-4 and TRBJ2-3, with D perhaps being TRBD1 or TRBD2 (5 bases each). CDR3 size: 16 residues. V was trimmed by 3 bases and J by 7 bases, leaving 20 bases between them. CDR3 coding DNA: TGTGCCAGCAGTTTGAGGGGAAGTGAGGGGAGAAATACGCAGTATTTT. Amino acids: CASSLRGSEGRNTQYF.

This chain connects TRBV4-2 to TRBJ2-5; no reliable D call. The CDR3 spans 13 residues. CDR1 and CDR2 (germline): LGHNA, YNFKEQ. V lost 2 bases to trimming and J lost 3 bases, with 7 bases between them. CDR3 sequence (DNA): TGTGCCAGCAGCCAATCCACCGAAGAGACCCAGTACTTC. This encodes CASSQSTEETQYF.

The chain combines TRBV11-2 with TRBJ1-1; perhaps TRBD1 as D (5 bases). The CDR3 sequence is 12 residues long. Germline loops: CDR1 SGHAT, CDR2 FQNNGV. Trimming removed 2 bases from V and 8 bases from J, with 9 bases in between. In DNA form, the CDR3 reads TGTGCCAGCAGCTTATTGGGGGGGGAAGCTTTCTTT. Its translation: CASSLLGGEAFF. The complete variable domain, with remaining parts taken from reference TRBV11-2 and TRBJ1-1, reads EAGVAQSPRYKIIEKRQSVAFWCNPISGHATLYWYQQILGQGPKLLIQFQNNGVVDDSQLPKDRFSAERLKGVDSTLKIQPAKLEDSAVYLCASSLLGGEAFFGQGTRLTVV.

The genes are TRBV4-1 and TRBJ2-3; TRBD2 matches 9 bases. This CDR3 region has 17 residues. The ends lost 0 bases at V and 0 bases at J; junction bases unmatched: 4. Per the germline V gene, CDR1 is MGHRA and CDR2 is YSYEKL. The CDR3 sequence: CASSQEVLAGSTDTQYF. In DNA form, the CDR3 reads TGCGCCAGCAGCCAAGAAGTCCTAGCGGGAAGCACAGATACGCAGTATTTT.

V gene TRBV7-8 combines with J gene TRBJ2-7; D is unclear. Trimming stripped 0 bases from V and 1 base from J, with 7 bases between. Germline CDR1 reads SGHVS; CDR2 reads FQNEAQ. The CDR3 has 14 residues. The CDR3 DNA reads TGTGCCAGCAGCTTAGCGCGGCCATCCTACGAGCAGTACGTC. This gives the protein CASSLARPSYEQYV.

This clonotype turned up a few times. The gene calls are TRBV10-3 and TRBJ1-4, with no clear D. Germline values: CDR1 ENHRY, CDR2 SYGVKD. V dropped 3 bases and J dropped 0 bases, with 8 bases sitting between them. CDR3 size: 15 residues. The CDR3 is CAISEEVATNEKLFF. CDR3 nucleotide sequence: TGTGCCATCAGTGAAGAGGTGGCAACTAATGAAAAACTGTTTTTT.

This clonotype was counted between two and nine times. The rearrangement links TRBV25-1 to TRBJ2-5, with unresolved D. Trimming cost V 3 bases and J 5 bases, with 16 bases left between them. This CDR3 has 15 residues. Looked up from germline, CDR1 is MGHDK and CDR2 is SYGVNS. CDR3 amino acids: CASSDTSEVAETQYF. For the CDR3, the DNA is TGTGCCAGCAGTGATACCTCCGAGGTGGCGGAGACCCAGTACTTC.